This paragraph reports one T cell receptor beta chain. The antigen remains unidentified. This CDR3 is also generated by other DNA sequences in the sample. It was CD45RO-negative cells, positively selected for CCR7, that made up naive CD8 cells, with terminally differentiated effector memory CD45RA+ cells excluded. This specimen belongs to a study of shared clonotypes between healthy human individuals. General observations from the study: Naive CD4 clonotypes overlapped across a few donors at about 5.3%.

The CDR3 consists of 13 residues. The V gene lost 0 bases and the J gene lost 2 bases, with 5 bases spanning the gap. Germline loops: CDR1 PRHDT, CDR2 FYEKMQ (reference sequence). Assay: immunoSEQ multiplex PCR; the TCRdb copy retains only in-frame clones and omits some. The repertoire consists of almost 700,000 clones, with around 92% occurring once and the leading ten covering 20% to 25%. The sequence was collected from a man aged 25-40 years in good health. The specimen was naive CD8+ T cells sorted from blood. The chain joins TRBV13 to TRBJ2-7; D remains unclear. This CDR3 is CASSLGTTYEQYF. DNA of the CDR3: TGTGCCAGCAGCTTAGGCACAACCTACGAGCAGTACTTC.